These 5 T cell receptor beta chains were all obtained from the same sample, sequenced in a study of shared clonotypes between healthy human individuals. Sequencing was performed with immunoSEQ multiplex PCR; in TCRdb, only in-frame clones are kept and a portion is missing. Of fewer than 700,000 clones listed, roughly 72% are singletons. The sample was PBMCs. Every receptor here comes from a woman in her thirties or forties in good health. Some clones in this sample may be carry-over from other donors' samples.

The chain combines TRBV28 with TRBJ2-7, with 8 bases that match TRBD1. CDR1 and CDR2 (germline): MDHEN, SYDVKM. There are 16 residues in the CDR3. V was clipped by 5 bases and J by 3 bases; unmatched bases: 12. CDR3 nucleotides: TGTGCCAGCAGTCCAGGGGGGACAGGTGGTTTCTACGAGCAGTACTTC. Protein: CASSPGGTGGFYEQYF.

The chain links TRBV28 to TRBJ2-6, with 7 bases that match TRBD1. Looked up from germline, CDR1 is MDHEN and CDR2 is SYDVKM. The V gene end was trimmed by 2 bases and the J gene end by 3 bases; junction bases not matched to a gene: 10. There are 18 residues in the CDR3. The CDR3 region has the DNA TGTGCCAGCAGTTTACGTCGGGACAGTAGTTTTGGGGCCAACGTCCTGACTTTC. Protein product: CASSLRRDSSFGANVLTF. The complete variable domain, with remaining parts taken from reference TRBV28 and TRBJ2-6, reads DVKVTQSSRYLVKRTGEKVFLECVQDMDHENMFWYRQDPGLGLRLIYFSYDVKMKEKGDIPEGYSVSREKKERFSLILESASTNQTSMYLCASSLRRDSSFGANVLTFGAGSRLTVL.

The CDR3 here is CASSVEREAGNQPQHF. CDR3 in DNA: TGTGCCAGCAGCGTAGAAAGGGAAGCTGGTAATCAGCCCCAGCATTTT. The V call is TRBV9, the J call TRBJ1-5; D is unclear. V was trimmed by 0 bases and J by 4 bases, leaving 14 bases between them. Germline V gene lookup returns CDR1 SGDLS and CDR2 YYNGEE. The CDR3 covers 16 residues.

The V gene is TRBV4-1, the J gene TRBJ2-1; TRBD2 agrees at 11 bases. CDR3 length: 19 residues. The germline V gene encodes CDR1 MGHRA and CDR2 YSYEKL. V trimming: 0 bases; J trimming: 8 bases; junction bases outside the gene matches: 15. The CDR3 here is CASSQDPVRASGRFDEQFF. The CDR3 DNA follows: TGCGCCAGCAGCCAAGATCCCGTCCGGGCTAGCGGGAGGTTCGATGAGCAGTTCTTC.

The chain combines TRBV27 with TRBJ1-5; D not resolved. Trimming stripped 5 bases from V and 5 bases from J, with 16 bases between. CDR1 and CDR2 from the germline V gene are MNHEY and SMNVEV (reference sequence). This CDR3 comprises 15 residues. DNA for the CDR3: TGTGCCAGCAGTCCCCTCCCGAGGAGCGATCAGCCCCAGCATTTT. Amino acid sequence: CASSPLPRSDQPQHF.